Below, 3 T cell receptor beta chains from the same sample are listed, as sequenced in a study of cytomegalovirus exposure and HLA in healthy donors. PCR involved 60 Vbeta and 13 Jbeta primers. Sequenced by immunoSEQ multiplex PCR; TCRdb stores in-frame clones only, minus some. In the table there are 250,000 to 350,000 clones, 80% of which are singletons. Sequencing used PBMCs. The source is a girl aged 2 to 10 in good health and CMV-seronegative.

This chain uses TRBV27 with TRBJ1-5; D not certain. Trimming shortened V by 5 bases and J by 4 bases, and 3 bases separated the two germline ends. The V gene's germline CDR1 is MNHEY and CDR2 SMNVEV (reference sequence). This CDR3 comprises 11 residues. CDR3 sequence (DNA): TGTGCCAGCAGTATAAATCAGCCCCAGCATTTT. It translates to CASSINQPQHF.

A few counts support this clone. Mismatch with germline at one junction end may stem from a read error. V gene TRBV28 combines with J gene TRBJ1-5, with D uncertain. This CDR3 is built from 11 residues. Germline V CDR1 and CDR2: MDHEN, SYDVKM. CDR3 protein: CASCGYQAQHF. For the CDR3, the DNA is TGTGCCAGCTGTGGATATCAGGCCCAGCATTTT.

A remark on this clone: The junction departs from germline at one end; a sequencing error may be responsible. The chain couples TRBV6-5 to TRBJ1-2, with 9 bases aligning to TRBD1. Looked up from germline, CDR1 is MNHEY and CDR2 is SVGAGI. The CDR3 is 14 residues long. The CDR3 spells CASGPGTGNRWGSF. CDR3 in DNA: TGTGCCAGCGGGCCCGGGACAGGGAACCGATGGGGATCCTTC.